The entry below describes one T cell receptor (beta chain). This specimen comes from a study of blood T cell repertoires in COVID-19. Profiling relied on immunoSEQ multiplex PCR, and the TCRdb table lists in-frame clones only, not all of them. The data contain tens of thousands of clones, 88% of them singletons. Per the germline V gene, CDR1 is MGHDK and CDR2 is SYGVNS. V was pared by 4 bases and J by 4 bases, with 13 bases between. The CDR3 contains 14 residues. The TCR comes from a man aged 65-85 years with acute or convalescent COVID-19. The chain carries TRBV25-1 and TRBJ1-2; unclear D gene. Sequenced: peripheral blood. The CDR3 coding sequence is TGTGCCAGCAGTGGACCCGGGTCCTTCTATGGCTACACCTTC. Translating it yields CASSGPGSFYGYTF.